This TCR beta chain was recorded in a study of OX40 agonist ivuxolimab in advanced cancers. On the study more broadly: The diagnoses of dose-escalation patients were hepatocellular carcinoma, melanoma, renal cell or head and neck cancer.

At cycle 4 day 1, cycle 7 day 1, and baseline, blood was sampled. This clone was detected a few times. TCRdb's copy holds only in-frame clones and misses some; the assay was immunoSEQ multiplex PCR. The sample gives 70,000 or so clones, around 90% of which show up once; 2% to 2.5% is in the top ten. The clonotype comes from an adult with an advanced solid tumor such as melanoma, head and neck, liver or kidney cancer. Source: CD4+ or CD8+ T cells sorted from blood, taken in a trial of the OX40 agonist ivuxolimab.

CDR3 residues: CAISESVSQDTIYF. The DNA of the CDR3 is TGTGCCATCAGTGAGTCTGTCAGTCAAGACACCATATATTTT. The chain links TRBV10-3 to TRBJ1-3; no firm D call. The CDR3 is 14 amino acids. V lost 0 bases, J lost 8 bases, and 11 bases lay in between. Germline CDR1 and CDR2: ENHRY and SYGVKD.